This T cell receptor (beta chain) appears in the sequencing data of a study of glioma-infiltrating T cells after dendritic cell vaccination. The overall study: Patients had newly diagnosed or recurrent glioblastoma and received dendritic cell vaccines.

V lost 4 bases, J lost 2 bases, and 12 bases lay in between. Germline-derived CDR1 and CDR2 are SQVTM and ANQGSEA. This CDR3 has 13 amino acids. Only patients with spare fresh-frozen tumor and over two years of follow-up were included. TCRdb's copy holds only in-frame clones and misses some; the assay was immunoSEQ multiplex PCR. This repertoire shows fewer than 100,000 clones, about nine tenths found once; its top ten account for around 14%. The J gene is TRBJ2-7, the V gene TRBV29-1, with a tentative D call TRBD1 (6 bases). The receptor was isolated from a human donor with glioblastoma. The sequencing used blood, collected before dendritic cell vaccination. The CDR3 DNA is TGCAGCGTTGTCTCAGGGGCACCCTACGAGCAGTACTTC. It translates to CSVVSGAPYEQYF.